By share, the clone carrying this T cell receptor (beta chain) ranks as medium-sized. Its antigen is unidentified. This sample is drawn from a study of T cell repertoires in aging, cancer and after chemotherapy. Broader study findings: No conclusions about immunological memory after chemotherapy can be drawn from the repertoire data. In cancer patients, declining TCR diversity with age involved lost richness and lost evenness. In each cancer cohort, median generation probability increased across chemotherapy, suggesting thymic output rebounded.

The template was genomic DNA from peripheral blood, not RNA. Multiplex touch-down PCR with TRB-A/B primers amplified rearranged V-D-J TRB sequences. TCRdb independently ran MiXCR on the multiplex PCR reads; one entry per CDR3 protein. This table has around 12,000 distinct CDR3 sequences, 25% to 35% appearing once. V lost 11 bases and J lost 5; bases outside the gene matches: 6. CDR3 size: 12 residues. Germline CDR1 is LNHDA and CDR2 is SQIVND (reference sequence). This chain joins TRBV19 and TRBJ1-5; 7 positions match TRBD1. The sequence was obtained from a human donor with a blood cancer. The sequencing sample was made of blood. Here the CDR3 DNA reads TGTGCCTCCCGACAGGGTTATCAGCCCCAGCATTTT. It specifies CASRQGYQPQHF.